This T cell receptor beta chain comes out of a study of graft-versus-host responses after intestinal transplantation. On the study more broadly: All recipients got anti-thymocyte globulin induction, then tacrolimus and steroids for approximately 3 years.

The J segment lost 4 bases and the V segment lost 1 base, leaving 0 bases of the junction unmatched. The germline CDR1 and CDR2 sequences are SGHAT and FQNNGV. The CDR3 is made up of 15 amino acids. The data were produced by immunoSEQ multiplex PCR, yet TCRdb's version contains in-frame clones alone and is incomplete. The sample has tens of thousands of clones, approximately 88% seen once; the top ten hold around 2.7%. A remark on this clone: Its matching antigen is unknown.

Study-level points and caveats: GvH clones occurred in recipient marrow; some first appeared in ileum or blood. Researchers found peak circulating GvH clone levels linked to early post-transplant HvG declines.

The chain carries TRBV11-2 and TRBJ2-1, with 11 bases aligning to TRBD2. The sequencing here drew on unstimulated CD8+ T cells sorted from spleen or lymph node cells, taken before intestinal transplant. The TCR was taken from a human donor who received an intestinal transplant. In DNA, the CDR3 is TGTGCCAGCAGCTTAGGGACTAGCGGGTACAATGAGCAGTTCTTC. Translated: CASSLGTSGYNEQFF.